This T cell receptor (beta chain) is from a study of cytomegalovirus exposure and HLA in healthy donors. Study background: In terms of ancestry, the Caucasian-associated cluster contained 75% to 90% of the 350 to 450 genotyped donors.

Primers: 60 Vbeta forward and 13 Jbeta reverse. The method was immunoSEQ multiplex PCR; TCRdb's version includes in-frame clones alone and lacks a portion of them. The table shows about 200,000 clones, with 81% occurring only once. Each donor's status was that of a healthy bone marrow donor. Looked up from germline, CDR1 is MNHEY and CDR2 is SMNVEV (reference sequence). The V end was cut by 5 bases, the J end by 6 bases, with 13 bases between. This CDR3 spans 13 amino acids. This clone was detected a few times. Its antigen is currently unknown. Overall study results and limits: The study listed some 160 cytomegalovirus-associated TCR beta chains. The classifier, whose performance was assessed in both the original and validation cohorts, reportedly diagnosed cytomegalovirus status with high specificity and sensitivity.

The chain couples TRBV27 to TRBJ1-1, with TRBD1 as a possible D gene (6 bases). Sequencing used PBMCs. The clonotype originates from a man aged 35-49 years in good health and CMV-seropositive. CDR3 sequence reads: CASSDRPGAEAFF. The CDR3 DNA is TGTGCCAGCAGTGACCGACCAGGGGCTGAAGCTTTCTTT.